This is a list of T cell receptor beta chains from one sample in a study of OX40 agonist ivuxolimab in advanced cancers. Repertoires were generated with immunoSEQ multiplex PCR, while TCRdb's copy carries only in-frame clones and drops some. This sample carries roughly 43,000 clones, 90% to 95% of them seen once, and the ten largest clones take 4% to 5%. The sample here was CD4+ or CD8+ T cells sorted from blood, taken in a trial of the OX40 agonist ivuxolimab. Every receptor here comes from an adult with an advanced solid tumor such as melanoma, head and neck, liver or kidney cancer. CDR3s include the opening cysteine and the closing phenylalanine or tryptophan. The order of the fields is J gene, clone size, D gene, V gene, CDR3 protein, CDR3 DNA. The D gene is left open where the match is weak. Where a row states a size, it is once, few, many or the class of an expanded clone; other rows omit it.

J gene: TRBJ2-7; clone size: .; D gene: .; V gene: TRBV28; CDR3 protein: CASSRAGGHYEQYF; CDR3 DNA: TGTGCCAGCAGTCGGGCAGGGGGGCACTACGAGCAGTACTTC
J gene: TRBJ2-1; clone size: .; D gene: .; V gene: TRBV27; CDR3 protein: CASRAPGLGNEQFF; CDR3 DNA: TGTGCCAGCAGGGCTCCGGGCCTGGGGAATGAGCAGTTCTTC
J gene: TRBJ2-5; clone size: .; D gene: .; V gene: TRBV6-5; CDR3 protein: CASSYGGGLQETQYF; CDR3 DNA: TGTGCCAGCAGTTACGGGGGGGGGCTCCAAGAGACCCAGTACTTC
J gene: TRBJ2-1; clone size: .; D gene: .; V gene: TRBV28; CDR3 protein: CASSLRRPSYNEQFF; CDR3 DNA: TGTGCCAGCAGTTTACGGCGGCCCTCCTACAATGAGCAGTTCTTC
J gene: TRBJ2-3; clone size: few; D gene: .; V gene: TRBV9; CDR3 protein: CASSVNHYTDTQYF; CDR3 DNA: TGTGCCAGCAGCGTCAATCACTACACAGATACGCAGTATTTT
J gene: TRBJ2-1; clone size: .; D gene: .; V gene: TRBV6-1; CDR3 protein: CASSEIWTFNEQFF; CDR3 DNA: TGTGCCAGCAGTGAAATATGGACTTTCAATGAGCAGTTCTTC
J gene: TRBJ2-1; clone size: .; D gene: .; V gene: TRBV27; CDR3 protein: CASSLGGLSYNEQFF; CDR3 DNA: TGTGCCAGCAGTTTAGGGGGCCTCTCCTACAATGAGCAGTTCTTC
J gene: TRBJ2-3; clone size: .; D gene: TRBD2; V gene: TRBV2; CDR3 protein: CASSAGSGGQTDTQYF; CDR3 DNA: TGTGCCAGCAGTGCGGGTAGCGGGGGTCAGACAGATACGCAGTATTTT
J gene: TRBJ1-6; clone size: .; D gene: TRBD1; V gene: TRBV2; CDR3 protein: CASSTPGQGHSPLHF; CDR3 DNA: TGTGCCAGCAGTACGCCCGGACAGGGCCATTCACCCCTCCACTTT
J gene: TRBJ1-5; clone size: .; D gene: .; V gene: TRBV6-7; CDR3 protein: CASTSGDRTQPQHF; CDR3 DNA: TGTGCCAGCACCTCAGGGGACCGGACACAGCCCCAGCATTTT
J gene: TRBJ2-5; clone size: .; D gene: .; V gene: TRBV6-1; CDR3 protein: CASRGLGEWTQYF; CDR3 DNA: TGTGCCAGCAGGGGCTTGGGGGAATGGACCCAGTACTTC
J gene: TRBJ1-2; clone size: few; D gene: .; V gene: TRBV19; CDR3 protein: CASSIAQEGYGYTF; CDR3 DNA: TGTGCCAGTAGTATAGCGCAGGAAGGCTATGGCTACACCTTC
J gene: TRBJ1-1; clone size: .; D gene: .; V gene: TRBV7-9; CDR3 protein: CASSLIYRDVEQNTEAFF; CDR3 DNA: TGTGCCAGCAGCCTGATTTACCGGGACGTAGAGCAGAACACTGAAGCTTTCTTT
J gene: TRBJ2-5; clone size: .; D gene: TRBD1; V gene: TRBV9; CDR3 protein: CASSPRGSEETQYF; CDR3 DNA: TGTGCCAGCAGCCCCAGGGGGTCGGAAGAGACCCAGTACTTC
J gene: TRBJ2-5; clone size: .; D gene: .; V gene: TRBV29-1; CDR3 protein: CSVGSWPQEYF; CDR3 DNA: TGCAGCGTTGGGTCGTGGCCCCAGGAGTACTTC
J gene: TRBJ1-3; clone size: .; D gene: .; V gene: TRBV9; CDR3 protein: CASSVFDRPSSGNTIYF; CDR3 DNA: TGTGCCAGCAGCGTTTTCGACAGGCCTAGCTCTGGAAACACCATATATTTT
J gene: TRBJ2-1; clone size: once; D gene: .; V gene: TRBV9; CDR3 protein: CASSPRGTGYSDSYNEQFF; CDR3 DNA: TGTGCCAGCAGCCCCCGCGGGACTGGATATAGTGACTCCTACAATGAGCAGTTCTTC
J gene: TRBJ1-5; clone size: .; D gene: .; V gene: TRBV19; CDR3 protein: CASSVLRYSNQPQHF; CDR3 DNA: TGTGCCAGTAGTGTATTAAGATATAGCAATCAGCCCCAGCATTTT
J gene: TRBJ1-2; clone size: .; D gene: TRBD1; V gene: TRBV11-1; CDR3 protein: CASSLAGSGQGSGYTF; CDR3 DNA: TGTGCCAGCAGCTTAGCGGGGTCAGGACAGGGCTCCGGCTACACCTTC
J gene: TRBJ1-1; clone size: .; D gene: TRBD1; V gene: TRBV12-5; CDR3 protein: CASGLAGGGTEAFF; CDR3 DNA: TGTGCTAGTGGTTTGGCAGGGGGCGGCACTGAAGCTTTCTTT
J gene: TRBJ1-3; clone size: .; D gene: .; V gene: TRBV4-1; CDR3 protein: CASSQEGAGAIYF; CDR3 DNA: TGCGCCAGCAGCCAAGAGGGAGCCGGCGCCATATATTTT
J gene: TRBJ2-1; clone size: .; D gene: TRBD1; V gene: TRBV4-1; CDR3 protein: CASSPFSGTGEFSEQFF; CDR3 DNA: TGCGCCAGCAGCCCCTTTTCCGGGACAGGGGAGTTTAGTGAGCAGTTCTTC
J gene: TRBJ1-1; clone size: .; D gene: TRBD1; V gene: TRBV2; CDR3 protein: CASMRDRGMNTEAFF; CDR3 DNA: TGTGCCAGCATGAGGGACAGGGGGATGAACACTGAAGCTTTCTTT
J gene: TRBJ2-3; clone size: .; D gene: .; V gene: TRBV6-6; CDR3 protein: CASSPGPVYHTQYF; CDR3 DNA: TGTGCCAGCAGTCCGGGGCCCGTCTATCATACGCAGTATTTT
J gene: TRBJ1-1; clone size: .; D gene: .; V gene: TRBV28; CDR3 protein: CASSLRTVMNTEAFF; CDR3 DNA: TGTGCCAGCAGTTTGCGGACAGTCATGAACACTGAAGCTTTCTTT
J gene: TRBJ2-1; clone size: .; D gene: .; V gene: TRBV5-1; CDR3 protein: CASSSTRNSYNEQFF; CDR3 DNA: TGCGCCAGCAGCTCGACACGCAACTCCTACAATGAGCAGTTCTTC
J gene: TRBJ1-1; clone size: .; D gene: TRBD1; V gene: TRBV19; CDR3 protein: CASSEGGWTEAFF; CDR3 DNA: TGTGCCAGTAGTGAAGGGGGCTGGACTGAAGCTTTCTTT
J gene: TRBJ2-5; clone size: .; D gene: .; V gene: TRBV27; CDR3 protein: CASSLRGPQETQYF; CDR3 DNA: TGTGCCAGCAGTTTAAGGGGACCCCAAGAGACCCAGTACTTC
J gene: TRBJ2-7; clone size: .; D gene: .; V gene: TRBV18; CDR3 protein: CASSPGRGPFMQYF; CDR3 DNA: TGTGCCAGCTCACCAGGAAGAGGCCCCTTCATGCAGTACTTC
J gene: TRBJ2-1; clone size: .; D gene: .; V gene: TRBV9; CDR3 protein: CASSGWSGYNEQFF; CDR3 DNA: TGTGCCAGCAGCGGGTGGTCGGGGTACAATGAGCAGTTCTTC
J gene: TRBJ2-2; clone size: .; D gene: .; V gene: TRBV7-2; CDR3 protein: CASSLGNTGELFF; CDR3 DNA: TGTGCCAGCAGCTTAGGGAACACCGGGGAGCTGTTTTTT
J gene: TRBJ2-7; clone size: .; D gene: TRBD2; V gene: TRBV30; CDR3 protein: CGGGLAGKYEQYF; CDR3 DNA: TGTGGGGGGGGACTAGCGGGAAAGTACGAGCAGTACTTC
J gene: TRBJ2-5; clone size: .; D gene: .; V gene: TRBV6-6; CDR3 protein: CASRAGAQETQYF; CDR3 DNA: TGTGCCAGCAGGGCAGGGGCACAAGAGACCCAGTACTTC
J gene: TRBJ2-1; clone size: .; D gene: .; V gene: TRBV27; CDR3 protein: CASSLSTLDEQFF; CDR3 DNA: TGTGCCAGCAGTTTATCCACCCTCGATGAGCAGTTCTTC
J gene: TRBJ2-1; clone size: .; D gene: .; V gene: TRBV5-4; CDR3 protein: CASSQKGQTYNEQFF; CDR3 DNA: TGTGCCAGCAGCCAGAAGGGACAAACATACAATGAGCAGTTCTTC
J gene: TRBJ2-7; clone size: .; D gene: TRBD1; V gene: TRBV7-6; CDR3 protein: CASSLATGGLYEQYF; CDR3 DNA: TGTGCCAGCAGCTTAGCAACAGGGGGCCTCTACGAGCAGTACTTC
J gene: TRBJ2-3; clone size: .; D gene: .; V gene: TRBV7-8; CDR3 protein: CASSLAGGDTQYF; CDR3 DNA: TGTGCCAGCAGCTTAGCCGGGGGAGATACGCAGTATTTT
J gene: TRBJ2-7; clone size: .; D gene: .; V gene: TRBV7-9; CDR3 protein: CASSFSGTHYEQYF; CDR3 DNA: TGTGCCAGCAGCTTCTCCGGGACACACTACGAGCAGTACTTC
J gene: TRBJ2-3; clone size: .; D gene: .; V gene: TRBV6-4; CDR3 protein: CASSDGRGADTQYF; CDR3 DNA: TGTGCCAGCAGTGACGGGAGAGGCGCAGATACGCAGTATTTT
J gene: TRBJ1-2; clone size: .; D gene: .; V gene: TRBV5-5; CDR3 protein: CASSANRGSYGYTF; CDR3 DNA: TGTGCCAGTAGCGCAAACAGAGGGTCCTATGGCTACACCTTC
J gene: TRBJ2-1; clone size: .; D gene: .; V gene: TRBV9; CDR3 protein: CASSASGLSRDEQFF; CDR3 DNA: TGTGCCAGCAGCGCCTCGGGACTTTCGCGGGATGAGCAGTTCTTC
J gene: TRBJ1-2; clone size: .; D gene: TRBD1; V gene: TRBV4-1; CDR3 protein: CASSQGTATGNYGYTF; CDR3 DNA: TGCGCCAGCAGCCAAGGGACCGCGACAGGGAACTATGGCTACACCTTC
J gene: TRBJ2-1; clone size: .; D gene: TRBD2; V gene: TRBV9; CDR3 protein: CASSGGSGGVSYNEQFF; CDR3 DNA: TGTGCCAGCAGCGGCGGGAGCGGGGGGGTCTCCTACAATGAGCAGTTCTTC
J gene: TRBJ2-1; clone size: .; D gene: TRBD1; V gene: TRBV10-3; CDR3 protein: CAISAYSGTGRGDEQFF; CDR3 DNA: TGTGCCATCAGTGCATACTCCGGGACAGGGCGTGGGGATGAGCAGTTCTTC
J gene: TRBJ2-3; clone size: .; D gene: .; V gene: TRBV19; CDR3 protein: CASSLGTWRDTQYF; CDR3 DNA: TGTGCCAGTTCGTTAGGGACATGGAGAGATACGCAGTATTTT
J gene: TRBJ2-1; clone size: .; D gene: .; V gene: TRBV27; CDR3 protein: CASSFLGALEQFF; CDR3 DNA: TGTGCCAGCAGTTTCTTGGGGGCATTAGAGCAGTTCTTC
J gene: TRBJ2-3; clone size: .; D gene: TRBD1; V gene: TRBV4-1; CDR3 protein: CASSQGTGGPSTDTQYF; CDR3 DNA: TGCGCCAGCAGCCAAGGGACAGGGGGCCCTAGCACAGATACGCAGTATTTT
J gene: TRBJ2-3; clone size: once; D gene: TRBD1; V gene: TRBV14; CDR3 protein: CASSLHLTGGTDTQYF; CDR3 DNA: TGTGCCAGCAGCCTACATCTTACAGGGGGCACAGATACGCAGTATTTT